This entry describes one TCR beta chain. The entry originates in a study of blood T cell repertoires in COVID-19. CDR1 SGHDT and CDR2 YYEEEE come from the germline V gene. The CDR3 sequence is 14 residues long. V lost 3 bases to trimming and J lost 6 bases; unmatched junction nucleotides: 5. As processed by the authors: Estimation of nucleated cell counts was performed using reference gene primer amplification. TCRdb keeps only in-frame clones here, not all; method: immunoSEQ multiplex PCR. For V, J and clone size, that table is used; D and trimming come from the DNA. The data contain some 120,000 clones, approximately 84% of them singletons.

This chain joins TRBV5-6 and TRBJ1-2, with TRBD1 matching 10 bases. The sequenced sample consisted of peripheral blood. The origin of this receptor is a human donor in a cohort sampled during active COVID-19. The DNA for the CDR3 is TGTGCCAGCAGCTGGGACAGGGGTCGTCATGGCTACACCTTC. Its protein product is CASSWDRGRHGYTF.